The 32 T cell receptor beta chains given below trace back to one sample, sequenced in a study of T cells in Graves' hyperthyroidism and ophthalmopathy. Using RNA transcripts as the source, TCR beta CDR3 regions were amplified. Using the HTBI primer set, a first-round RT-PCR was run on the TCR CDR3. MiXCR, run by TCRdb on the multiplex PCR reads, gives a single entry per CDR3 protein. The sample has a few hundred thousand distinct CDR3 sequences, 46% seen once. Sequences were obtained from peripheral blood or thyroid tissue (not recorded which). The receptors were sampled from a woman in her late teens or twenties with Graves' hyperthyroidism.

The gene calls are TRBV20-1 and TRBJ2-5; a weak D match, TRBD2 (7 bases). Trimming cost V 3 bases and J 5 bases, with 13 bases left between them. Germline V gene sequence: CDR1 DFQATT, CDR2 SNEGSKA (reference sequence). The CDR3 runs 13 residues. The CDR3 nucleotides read TGCAGTGCTAGTGGGGGGGCCCTTGAGACCCAGTACTTC. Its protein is CSASGGALETQYF.

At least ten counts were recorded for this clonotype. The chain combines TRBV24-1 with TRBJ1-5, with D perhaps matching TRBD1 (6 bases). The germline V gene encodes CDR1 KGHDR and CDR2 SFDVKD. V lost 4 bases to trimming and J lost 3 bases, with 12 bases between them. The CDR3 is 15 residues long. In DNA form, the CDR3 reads TGTGCCACCAGTGACCCCCACAGGGCCAATCAGCCCCAGCATTTT. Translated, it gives CATSDPHRANQPQHF.

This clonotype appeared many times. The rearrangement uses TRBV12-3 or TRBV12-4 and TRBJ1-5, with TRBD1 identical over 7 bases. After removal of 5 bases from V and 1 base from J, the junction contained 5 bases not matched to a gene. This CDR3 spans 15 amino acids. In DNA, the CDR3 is TGTGCCAGCAGTATGGGACAGTCAAGCAATCAGCCCCAGCATTTT. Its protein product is CASSMGQSSNQPQHF.

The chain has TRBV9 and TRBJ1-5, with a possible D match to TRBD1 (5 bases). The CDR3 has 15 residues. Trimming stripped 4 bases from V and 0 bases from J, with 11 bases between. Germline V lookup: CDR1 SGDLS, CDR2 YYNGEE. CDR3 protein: CASSLDSNSNQPQHF. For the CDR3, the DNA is TGTGCCAGCAGCTTAGACAGCAATAGCAATCAGCCCCAGCATTTT.

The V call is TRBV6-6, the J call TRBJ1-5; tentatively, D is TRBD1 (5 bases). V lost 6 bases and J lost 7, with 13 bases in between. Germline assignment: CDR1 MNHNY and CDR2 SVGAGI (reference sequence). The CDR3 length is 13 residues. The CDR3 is CASRMGDGQPQHF. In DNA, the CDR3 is TGTGCCAGCAGGATGGGGGACGGCCAGCCCCAGCATTTT.

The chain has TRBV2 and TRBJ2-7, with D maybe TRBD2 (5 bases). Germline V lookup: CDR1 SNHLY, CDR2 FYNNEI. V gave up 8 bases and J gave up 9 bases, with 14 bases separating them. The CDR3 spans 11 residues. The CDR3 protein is CASRGVFGQYF. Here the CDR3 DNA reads TGTGCCAGCCGGGGAGTCTTCGGGCAGTACTTC.

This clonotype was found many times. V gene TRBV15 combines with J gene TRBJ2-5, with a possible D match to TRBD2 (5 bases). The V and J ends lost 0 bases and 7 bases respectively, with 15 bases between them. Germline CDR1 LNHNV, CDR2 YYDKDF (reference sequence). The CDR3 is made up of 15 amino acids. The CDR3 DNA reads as TGTGCCACCAGCAGAGATCCGGGGAGTGAAGCGACCCAGTACTTC. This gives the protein CATSRDPGSEATQYF. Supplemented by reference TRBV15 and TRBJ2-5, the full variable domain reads DAMVIQNPRYQVTQFGKPVTLSCSQTLNHNVMYWYQQKSSQAPKLLFHYYDKDFNNEADTPDNFQSRRPNTSFCFLDIRSPGLGDTAMYLCATSRDPGSEATQYFGPGTRLLVL.

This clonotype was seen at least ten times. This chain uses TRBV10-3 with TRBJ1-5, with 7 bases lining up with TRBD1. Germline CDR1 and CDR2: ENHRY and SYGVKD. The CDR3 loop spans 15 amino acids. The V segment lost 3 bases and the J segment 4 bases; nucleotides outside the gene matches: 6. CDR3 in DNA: TGTGCCATCAGTGATGGACAGGTTCGTAATCAGCCCCAGCATTTT. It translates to CAISDGQVRNQPQHF.

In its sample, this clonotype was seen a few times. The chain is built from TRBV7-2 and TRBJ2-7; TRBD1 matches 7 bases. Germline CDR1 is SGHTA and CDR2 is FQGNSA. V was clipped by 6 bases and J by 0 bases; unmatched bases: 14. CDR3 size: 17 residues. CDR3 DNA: TGTGCCAGCAGTTCCACCACAGGGGACAGTAGCTCCTACGAGCAGTACTTC. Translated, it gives CASSSTTGDSSSYEQYF.

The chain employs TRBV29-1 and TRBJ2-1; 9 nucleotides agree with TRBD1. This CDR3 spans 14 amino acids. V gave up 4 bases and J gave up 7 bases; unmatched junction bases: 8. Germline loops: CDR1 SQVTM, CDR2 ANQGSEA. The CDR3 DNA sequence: TGCAGCGTTGTCGGAGTTGGGACAGGGAATGAGCAGTTCTTC. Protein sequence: CSVVGVGTGNEQFF.

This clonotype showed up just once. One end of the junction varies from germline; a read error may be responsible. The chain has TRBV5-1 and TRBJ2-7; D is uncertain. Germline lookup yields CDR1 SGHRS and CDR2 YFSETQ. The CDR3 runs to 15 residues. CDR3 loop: CARSLDVSRSYEQYF. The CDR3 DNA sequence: TGCGCCCGCAGCTTGGACGTTTCCCGCTCCTACGAGCAGTACTTC.

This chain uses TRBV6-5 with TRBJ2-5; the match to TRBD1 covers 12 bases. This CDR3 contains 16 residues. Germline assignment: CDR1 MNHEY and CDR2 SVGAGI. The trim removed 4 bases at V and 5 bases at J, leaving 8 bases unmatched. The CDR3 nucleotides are TGTGCCAGCAGTTCCCGGGGGACAGGGGGCCGGGAGACCCAGTACTTC. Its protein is CASSSRGTGGRETQYF.

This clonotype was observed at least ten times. The CDR3 reads CASSAYEQYF. The DNA of the CDR3 is TGTGCCAGCAGTGCCTACGAGCAGTACTTC. This chain connects TRBV2 to TRBJ2-7; no firm D call. The CDR3 length is 10 residues. The V end lost 4 bases, the J end lost 2 bases, and 0 bases lay between the germline ends. CDR1 and CDR2 (germline): SNHLY, FYNNEI.

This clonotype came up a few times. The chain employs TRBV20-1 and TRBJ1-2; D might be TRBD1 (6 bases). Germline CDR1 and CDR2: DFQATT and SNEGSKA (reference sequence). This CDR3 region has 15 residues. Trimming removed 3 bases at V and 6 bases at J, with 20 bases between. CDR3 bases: TGCAGTGCTAGCCCAATTCAAACAGGGAAGCATGGCTACACCTTC. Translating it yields CSASPIQTGKHGYTF.

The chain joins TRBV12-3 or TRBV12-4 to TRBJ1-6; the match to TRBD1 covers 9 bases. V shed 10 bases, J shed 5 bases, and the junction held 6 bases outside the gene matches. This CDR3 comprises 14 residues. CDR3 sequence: CATTRTGDNSPLHF. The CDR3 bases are TGTGCCACCACTCGGACAGGGGATAATTCACCCCTCCACTTT.

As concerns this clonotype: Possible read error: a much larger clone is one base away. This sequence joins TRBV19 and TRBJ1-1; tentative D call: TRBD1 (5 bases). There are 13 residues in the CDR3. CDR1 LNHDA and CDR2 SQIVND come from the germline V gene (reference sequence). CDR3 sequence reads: CASSWGVGTEAFF. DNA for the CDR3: TGCGCCAGCAGCTGGGGCGTAGGTACTGAAGCTTTCTTT.

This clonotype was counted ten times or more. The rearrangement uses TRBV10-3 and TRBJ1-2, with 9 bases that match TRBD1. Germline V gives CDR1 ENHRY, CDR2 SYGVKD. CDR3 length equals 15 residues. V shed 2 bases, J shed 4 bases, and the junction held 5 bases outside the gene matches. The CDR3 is CAISEGTGFTYGYTF. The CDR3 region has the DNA TGTGCCATCAGTGAGGGGACAGGGTTTACCTATGGCTACACCTTC.

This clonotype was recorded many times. Here the CDR3 reads CATSITGKGAWTEAFF. CDR3 in DNA: TGTGCCACCAGCATCACTGGTAAGGGGGCTTGGACTGAAGCTTTCTTT. This chain links TRBV15 with TRBJ1-1; 7 nucleotides align to TRBD1. Germline V gene sequence: CDR1 LNHNV, CDR2 YYDKDF (reference sequence). CDR3 size: 16 residues. Unmatched junction bases numbered 13, after V lost 4 bases and J lost 5 bases.

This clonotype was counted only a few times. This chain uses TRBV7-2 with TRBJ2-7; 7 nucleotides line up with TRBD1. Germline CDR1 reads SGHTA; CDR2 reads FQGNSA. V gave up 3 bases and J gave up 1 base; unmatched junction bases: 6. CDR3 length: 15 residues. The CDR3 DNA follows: TGTGCCAGCAGCTTCGGGACAGAGATTTCCTACGAGCAGTACTTC. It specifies CASSFGTEISYEQYF.

Here the CDR3 reads CASGLVKMASSYEQYF. The CDR3 coding sequence is TGTGCTAGTGGTTTGGTTAAGATGGCAAGCTCCTACGAGCAGTACTTC. This chain connects TRBV12-3 or TRBV12-4 to TRBJ2-7, with no clear D. The CDR3 contains 16 residues.

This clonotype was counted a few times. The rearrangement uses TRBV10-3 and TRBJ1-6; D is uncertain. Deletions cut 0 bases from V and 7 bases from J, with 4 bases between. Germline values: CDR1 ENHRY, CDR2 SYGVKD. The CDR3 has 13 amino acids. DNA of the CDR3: TGTGCCATCAGTGAGTCATCCAATTCACCCCTCCACTTT. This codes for CAISESSNSPLHF.

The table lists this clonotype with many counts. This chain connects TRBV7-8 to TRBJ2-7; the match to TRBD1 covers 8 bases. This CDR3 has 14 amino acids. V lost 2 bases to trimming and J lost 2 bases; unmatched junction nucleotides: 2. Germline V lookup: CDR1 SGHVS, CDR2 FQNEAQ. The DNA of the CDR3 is TGTGCCAGCAGCTTAATGGGACAGGCCTACGAGCAGTACTTC. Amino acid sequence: CASSLMGQAYEQYF.

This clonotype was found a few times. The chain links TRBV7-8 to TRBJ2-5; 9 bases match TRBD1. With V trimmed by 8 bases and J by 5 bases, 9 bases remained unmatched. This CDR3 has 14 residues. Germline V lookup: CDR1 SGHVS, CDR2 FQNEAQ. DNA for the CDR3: TGTGCCAGCTGCTACAGGGGGCCGAGGGAGACCCAGTACTTC. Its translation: CASCYRGPRETQYF.

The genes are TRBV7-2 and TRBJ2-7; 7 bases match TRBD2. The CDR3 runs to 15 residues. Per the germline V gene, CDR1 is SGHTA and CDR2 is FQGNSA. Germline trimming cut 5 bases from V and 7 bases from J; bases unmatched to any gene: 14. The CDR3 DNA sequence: TGTGCCAGCAGCAGCGCGGGAGCCCGACCAAAGGAGCAGTACTTC. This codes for CASSSAGARPKEQYF.

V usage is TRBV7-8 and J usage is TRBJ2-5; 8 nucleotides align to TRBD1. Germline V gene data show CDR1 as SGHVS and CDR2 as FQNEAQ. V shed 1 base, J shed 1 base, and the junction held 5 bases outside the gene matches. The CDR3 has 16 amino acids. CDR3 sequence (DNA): TGTGCCAGCAGCTTAGTATTGACAGGGGCCCAAGAGACCCAGTACTTC. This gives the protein CASSLVLTGAQETQYF.

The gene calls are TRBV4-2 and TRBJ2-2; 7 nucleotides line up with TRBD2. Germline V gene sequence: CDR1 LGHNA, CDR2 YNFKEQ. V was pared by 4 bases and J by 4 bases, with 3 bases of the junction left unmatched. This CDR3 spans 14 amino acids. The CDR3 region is CASSPWGGTGELFF. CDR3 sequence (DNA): TGTGCCAGCAGCCCGTGGGGGGGCACCGGGGAGCTGTTTTTT.

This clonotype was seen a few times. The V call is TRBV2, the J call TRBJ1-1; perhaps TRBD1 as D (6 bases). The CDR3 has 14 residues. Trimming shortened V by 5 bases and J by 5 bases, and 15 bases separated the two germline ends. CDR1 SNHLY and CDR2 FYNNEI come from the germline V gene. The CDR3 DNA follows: TGTGCCAGCAGTTACTCGGGGGGGCAAACTGAAGCTTTCTTT. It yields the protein CASSYSGGQTEAFF.

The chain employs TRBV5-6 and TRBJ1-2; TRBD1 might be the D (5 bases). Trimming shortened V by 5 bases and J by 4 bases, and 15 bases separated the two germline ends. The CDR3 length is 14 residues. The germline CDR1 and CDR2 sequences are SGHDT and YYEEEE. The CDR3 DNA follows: TGTGCCAGCAGTCGTGGCAGGGTGGGCTATGGCTACACCTTC. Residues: CASSRGRVGYGYTF.

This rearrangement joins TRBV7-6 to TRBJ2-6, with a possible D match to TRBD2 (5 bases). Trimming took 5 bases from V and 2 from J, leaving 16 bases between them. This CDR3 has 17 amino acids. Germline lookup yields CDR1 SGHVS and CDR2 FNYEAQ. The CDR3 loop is CASSVEEGRAGANVLTF. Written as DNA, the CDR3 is TGTGCCAGCAGCGTTGAAGAGGGCCGTGCTGGGGCCAACGTCCTGACTTTC.

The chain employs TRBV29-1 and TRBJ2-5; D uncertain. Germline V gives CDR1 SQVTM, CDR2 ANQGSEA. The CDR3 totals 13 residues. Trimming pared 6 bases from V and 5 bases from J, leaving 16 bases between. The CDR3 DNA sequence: TGCAGCGTAGGTAGCAGGACCTGGGAGACCCAGTACTTC. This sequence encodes CSVGSRTWETQYF. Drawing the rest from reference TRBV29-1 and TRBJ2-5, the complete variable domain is SAVISQKPSRDICQRGTSLTIQCQVDSQVTMMFWYRQQPGQSLTLIATANQGSEATYESGFVIDKFPISRPNLTFSTLTVSNMSPEDSSIYLCSVGSRTWETQYFGPGTRLLVL.

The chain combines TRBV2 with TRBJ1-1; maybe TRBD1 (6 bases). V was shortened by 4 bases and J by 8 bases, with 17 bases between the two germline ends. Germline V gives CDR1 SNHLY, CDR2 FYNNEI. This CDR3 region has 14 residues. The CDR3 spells CASSARGTPSEAFF. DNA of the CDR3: TGTGCCAGCAGTGCCAGAGGGACACCCTCCGAAGCTTTCTTT.

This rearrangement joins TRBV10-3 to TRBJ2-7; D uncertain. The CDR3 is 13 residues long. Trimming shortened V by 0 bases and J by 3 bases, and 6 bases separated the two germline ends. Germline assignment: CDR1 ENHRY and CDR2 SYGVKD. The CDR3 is CAISESPGYEQYF. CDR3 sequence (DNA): TGTGCCATCAGTGAGTCACCGGGCTACGAGCAGTACTTC.